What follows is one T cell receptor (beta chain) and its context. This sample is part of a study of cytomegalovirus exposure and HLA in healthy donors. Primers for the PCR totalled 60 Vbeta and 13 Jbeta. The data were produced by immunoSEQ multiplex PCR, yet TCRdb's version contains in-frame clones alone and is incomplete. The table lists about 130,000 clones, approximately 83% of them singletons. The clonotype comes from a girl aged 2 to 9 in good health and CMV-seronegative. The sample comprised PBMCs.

DNA of the CDR3: TGTGCCAGCAGCAGACAGGGGGGTGCAACTAATGAAAAACTGTTTTTT. Translated: CASSRQGGATNEKLFF. The chain joins TRBV2 to TRBJ1-4; 9 nucleotides align to TRBD1. V lost 6 bases to trimming and J lost 0 bases; unmatched junction nucleotides: 5. CDR1 is SNHLY and CDR2 is FYNNEI in the germline V gene. This CDR3 contains 16 residues.